One and the same sample provided the 22 T cell receptor beta chains below, sequenced in a study of neurological immune-mediated disorders. TCRdb reprocessed the 5' RACE reads with MiXCR, giving one entry per CDR3 protein. The data hold fewer than 80,000 distinct CDR3 sequences, with around 5.2% observed a single time. The sample was PBMCs. All receptors come from a woman in her forties or fifties with multiple sclerosis.

This clonotype has a count of ten or more. The rearrangement joins TRBV5-1 to TRBJ2-2; D may be TRBD1 (5 bases). The V end lost 4 bases, the J end lost 5 bases, and 12 bases lay between the germline ends. The CDR3 covers 14 residues. Germline CDR1 SGHRS, CDR2 YFSETQ. CDR3 sequence: CASSRNSGTGELFF. Here the CDR3 DNA reads TGCGCCAGCAGCCGCAATTCAGGGACCGGGGAGCTGTTTTTT. The full variable domain, in which reference TRBV5-1 and TRBJ2-2 provide the parts outside the CDR3, is KAGVTQTPRYLIKTRGQQVTLSCSPISGHRSVSWYQQTPGQGLQFLFEYFSETQRNKGNFPGRFSGRQFSNSRSEMNVSTLELGDSALYLCASSRNSGTGELFFGEGSRLTVL.

At least ten counts were recorded for this clonotype. V and J are TRBV9 and TRBJ2-3, with 8 bases lining up with TRBD2. From germline, CDR1 is SGDLS and CDR2 YYNGEE. J gave up 2 bases and V 0 bases, and 5 bases lay outside the gene matches. The CDR3 is 16 amino acids. The CDR3, as DNA: TGTGCCAGCAGCGTAGGGCGGGGGGCAAACACAGATACGCAGTATTTT. Its protein is CASSVGRGANTDTQYF.

The table lists this clonotype with many counts. The CDR3 sequence: CASSYSGGYNEQFF. DNA of the CDR3: TGTGCCAGCAGTTACTCGGGAGGGTACAATGAGCAGTTCTTC. The V and J genes are TRBV6-2 or TRBV6-3 and TRBJ2-1; 7 bases align to TRBD2. The CDR3 totals 14 residues. V lost 0 bases and J lost 4; bases outside the gene matches: 0. Germline CDR1 and CDR2: MNHEY and SVGEGT.

This chain joins TRBV29-1 and TRBJ2-1, with D perhaps TRBD1 (6 bases). V shed 4 bases and J shed 0 bases, with 13 bases lying between them. The CDR3 loop spans 15 amino acids. Germline V gene sequence: CDR1 SQVTM, CDR2 ANQGSEA. CDR3 bases: TGCAGCGTTGGAGGGACACCGTCCTCCTACAATGAGCAGTTCTTC. This codes for CSVGGTPSSYNEQFF.

This clonotype was counted many times. The chain has TRBV5-1 and TRBJ2-3, with D tentatively TRBD2 (5 bases). The CDR3 loop spans 16 amino acids. CDR1 is SGHRS, CDR2 YFSETQ, per germline. V shed 6 bases and J shed 4 bases, with 21 bases lying between them. CDR3 DNA: TGCGCCAGCATGGCTGGGCCCGGGGAATACGCAGATACGCAGTATTTT. Translating gives CASMAGPGEYADTQYF.

This clonotype was observed at least ten times. This chain connects TRBV11-2 to TRBJ1-2; D gene ambiguous. The CDR3 is 12 amino acids. V lost 5 bases to trimming and J lost 6 bases, with 10 bases between them. Germline CDR1 and CDR2: SGHAT and FQNNGV. For the CDR3, the DNA is TGTGCCAGCAGCCACGCCCGGGATGGCTACACCTTC. This codes for CASSHARDGYTF.

This clonotype was found many times. The V and J genes are TRBV5-1 and TRBJ2-5; D is possibly TRBD2 (7 bases). The germline V gene has CDR1 SGHRS and CDR2 YFSETQ. Trimming removed 0 bases from V and 5 bases from J, with 14 bases in between. The CDR3 consists of 15 residues. This CDR3 reads CASSLAPGGKETQYF. The DNA for the CDR3 is TGCGCCAGCAGCTTGGCTCCGGGGGGCAAGGAGACCCAGTACTTC.

The rearrangement uses TRBV11-2 and TRBJ2-2; TRBD2 might be the D (6 bases). V lost 3 bases and J 5 bases, leaving 10 bases between the germline ends. Per the germline V gene, CDR1 is SGHAT and CDR2 is FQNNGV. The CDR3 is made up of 14 amino acids. The CDR3 is CASSFGAGTGELFF. The DNA of the CDR3 is TGTGCCAGCAGCTTCGGGGCGGGAACCGGGGAGCTGTTTTTT.

As regards this clonotype: A much larger clone lies a single base off, so this may be a read error. The gene calls are TRBV29-1 and TRBJ1-4, with D perhaps TRBD1 (6 bases). This CDR3 region has 12 residues. CDR1 and CDR2 from the germline V gene are SQVTM and ANQGSEA. The CDR3 region has the DNA TGCAGCGTTGTAGGGGGTAATGACAAACTGTTTTTT. It translates to CSVVGGNDKLFF.

This clonotype is a singleton in its sample. This chain uses TRBV20-1 with TRBJ2-1; D gene ambiguous. This CDR3 region has 15 residues. Per the germline V gene, CDR1 is DFQATT and CDR2 is SNEGSKA (reference sequence). V lost 1 base and J lost 2, with 12 bases in between. The CDR3: CSARVEFSTYNEQFF. The CDR3 region has the DNA TGCAGTGCTAGAGTTGAGTTTTCGACCTACAATGAGCAGTTCTTC.

V is TRBV12-3 or TRBV12-4 and J is TRBJ2-2; D gene ambiguous. The CDR3 loop spans 16 amino acids. Between the trimmed V and J ends, which lost 6 bases and 2 bases, there was a span of 16 bases. CDR3 residues: CASRPGRLKNTGELFF. CDR3 nucleotides: TGTGCCAGCAGACCCGGGCGTCTAAAAAACACCGGGGAGCTGTTTTTT.

This clonotype has ten or more counts. The V and J genes are TRBV20-1 and TRBJ1-2; 7 bases are shared with TRBD1. V lost 5 bases and J lost 4; bases outside the gene matches: 10. This CDR3 comprises 14 residues. Germline V gene data show CDR1 as DFQATT and CDR2 as SNEGSKA (reference sequence). CDR3 nucleotide sequence: TGCAGTGCTCTTTACAGGGGCGGGGGCTATGGCTACACCTTC. This translates into CSALYRGGGYGYTF.

This sequence joins TRBV20-1 and TRBJ1-4, with D unresolved. The CDR3 spans 14 residues. Germline CDR1 DFQATT, CDR2 SNEGSKA (reference sequence). V dropped 6 bases and J dropped 2 bases, with 13 bases sitting between them. The CDR3 DNA reads as TGCAGTGCCGTCATCTGGGCGACTAATGAAAAACTGTTTTTT. Translation gives CSAVIWATNEKLFF.

This clonotype came up many times. This sequence joins TRBV20-1 and TRBJ2-5; 7 positions agree with TRBD2. Germline V gives CDR1 DFQATT, CDR2 SNEGSKA (reference sequence). J lost 5 bases, V lost 5 bases, and 11 bases had no gene match. The length of the CDR3 is 14 residues. The CDR3 bases are TGCAGTGCTCCGGGTCTGGGGAGGGATGAGACCCAGTACTTC. Translation: CSAPGLGRDETQYF.

There are many counts of this clonotype. The chain couples TRBV29-1 to TRBJ2-7; D remains unclear. CDR3 length: 12 amino acids. Germline V gene data show CDR1 as SQVTM and CDR2 as ANQGSEA. Trimming cost V 4 bases and J 2 bases, with 9 bases left between them. CDR3 nucleotides: TGCAGCGTTGCCACAGATACCTACGAGCAGTACTTC. Encoded protein: CSVATDTYEQYF.

This clonotype has only a few counts. At one of its ends the junction is not consistent with the germline gene, which may arise from a read error. V and J are TRBV20-1 and TRBJ1-5; D gene uncertain. Germline V gene sequence: CDR1 DFQATT, CDR2 SNEGSKA (reference sequence). The CDR3 extends over 12 amino acids. This CDR3 is CSAKTGNQPQNF. As DNA, the CDR3 is TGCAGTGCTAAGACGGGCAATCAGCCCCAGAATTTT.

This clonotype was seen many times. This chain uses TRBV20-1 with TRBJ2-1, with 8 bases matching TRBD1. V shed 6 bases and J 6 bases; nucleotides not matched to a gene: 10. This CDR3 contains 14 residues. The germline gives CDR1 DFQATT, CDR2 SNEGSKA (reference sequence). CDR3 DNA sequence: TGCAGTGCCCCGGGACAGGAGGGAGGCAATGAGCAGTTCTTC. This codes for CSAPGQEGGNEQFF.

The sample holds many counts of this clonotype. The chain carries TRBV6-2 or TRBV6-3 and TRBJ2-5, with no clear D. The CDR3 is 11 residues long. Germline values: CDR1 MNHEY, CDR2 SVGEGT. The germline V and J ends were trimmed by 4 bases and 7 bases, with 7 bases remaining between them. The CDR3 region is CASSSLWTQYF. DNA for the CDR3: TGTGCCAGCAGTTCACTGTGGACCCAGTACTTC.

This clonotype was counted ten times or more. The rearrangement joins TRBV5-6 to TRBJ2-6; D is perhaps TRBD1 or TRBD2 (5 bases each). CDR1 and CDR2 (germline): SGHDT, YYEEEE. V gave up 5 bases and J gave up 4 bases, with 16 bases separating them. The CDR3 is 16 amino acids. Here the CDR3 DNA reads TGTGCCAGCAGGCCCGGGACCGGGGCGGGGGCCAACGTCCTGACTTTC. Translating gives CASRPGTGAGANVLTF. The entire variable domain, with the rest obtained from reference TRBV5-6 and TRBJ2-6, is as follows: DAGVTQSPTHLIKTRGQQVTLRCSPKSGHDTVSWYQQALGQGPQFIFQYYEEEERQRGNFPDRFSGHQFPNYSSELNVNALLLGDSALYLCASRPGTGAGANVLTFGAGSRLTVL.

This clonotype was seen repeatedly, ten times or more. The gene calls are TRBV5-1 and TRBJ2-7; weak D call: TRBD1 (6 bases). The V end lost 5 bases, the J end lost 3 bases, and 18 bases lay between the germline ends. CDR1 is SGHRS and CDR2 is YFSETQ in the germline V gene. The length of the CDR3 is 15 residues. The CDR3 protein is CASRLYPTGNYEQYV. The CDR3 DNA sequence: TGCGCCAGCAGACTATACCCGACAGGTAACTACGAGCAGTACGTC.

There are many counts of this clonotype. The V gene is TRBV10-3, the J gene TRBJ2-5; TRBD2 agrees at 10 bases. CDR3 size: 13 residues. Germline CDR1 ENHRY, CDR2 SYGVKD. Trimming at V came to 9 bases and at J to 2 bases, leaving 3 bases not matched to a gene. CDR3 sequence reads: CAIKAGGQETQYF. In nucleotides, the CDR3 is TGTGCCATTAAAGCGGGGGGGCAAGAGACCCAGTACTTC.

This clonotype was counted many times. V usage is TRBV6-2 or TRBV6-3 and J usage is TRBJ2-2; D ambiguous. CDR3 length equals 12 residues. Deletions cut 4 bases from V and 7 bases from J, with 7 bases between. Germline values: CDR1 MNHEY, CDR2 SVGEGT. CDR3 in amino acids: CASSSRGGELFF. The CDR3 DNA is TGTGCCAGCAGTTCGAGAGGCGGGGAGCTGTTTTTT.